The T cell receptor (beta chain) under discussion was sequenced for a study of CD8 T cells in ankylosing spondylitis. Study observations and caveats: Earlier studies detected some motif variants in reactive arthritis synovial fluid and blood. Disease-associated clonotypes exhibited CD8+ identity and were relatively infrequent in peripheral blood. Reportedly, disease-linked clones are significantly enriched in ankylosing spondylitis patients' matched synovial fluid.

This clonotype was found many times. Its specificity is unknown. Libraries of TCR beta came from quantitative 5'-RACE with molecular barcodes. Via MiXCR, TCRdb re-called the 5' RACE reads, giving one row per CDR3 protein. The table records about 320,000 distinct CDR3 sequences, under 14% of them present only once. The CDR3 consists of 14 residues. CDR1 and CDR2 from the germline V gene are SEHNR and FQNEAQ (reference sequence). V was pared by 5 bases and J by 5 bases, with 6 bases of the junction left unmatched. The receptor's source is a female donor with ankylosing spondylitis or in good health (not recorded which). This chain links TRBV7-9 with TRBJ2-1, with TRBD1 identical over 7 bases. Sequenced: blood, either unsorted or a sorted T cell fraction (not recorded which). The CDR3 DNA is TGTGCCAGCAGCCTGCTGGGACAGCACAATGAGCAGTTCTTC. This gives the protein CASSLLGQHNEQFF. Full variable domain (outside the CDR3, taken from reference TRBV7-9 and TRBJ2-1): DTGVSQNPRHKITKRGQNVTFRCDPISEHNRLYWYRQTLGQGPEFLTYFQNEAQLEKSRLLSDRFSAERPKGSFSTLEIQRTEQGDSAMYLCASSLLGQHNEQFFGPGTRLTVL.